These 25 T cell receptor beta chains were sequenced from one sample in a study of response to subunit inactivated influenza vaccine. MiXCR, run by TCRdb on the RT-PCR reads, gives a single entry per CDR3 protein. The data hold under 850,000 distinct CDR3 sequences, with under 20% observed a single time. The sequencing here drew on PBMCs from blood, taken 5 to 6 days after vaccination. Receptors were obtained from a man aged 50 to 60 who received an inactivated influenza vaccine.

V gene TRBV29-1 combines with J gene TRBJ2-3; 9 nucleotides agree with TRBD2. With V trimmed by 1 base and J by 6 bases, 5 bases remained unmatched. The CDR3 loop spans 14 amino acids. Per the germline V gene, CDR1 is SQVTM and CDR2 is ANQGSEA. The chain's CDR3 is CSVEASGRPDTQYF. The CDR3 nucleotides read TGCAGCGTTGAAGCCAGCGGGAGGCCGGATACGCAGTATTTT.

V usage is TRBV20-1 and J usage is TRBJ1-2; D is unresolved. CDR1 is DFQATT and CDR2 is SNEGSKA in the germline V gene (reference sequence). The CDR3 is made up of 13 amino acids. V lost 0 bases and J 5 bases, leaving 10 bases between the germline ends. CDR3 residues: CSARDHLGYGYTF. In DNA form, the CDR3 reads TGCAGTGCTAGAGATCACCTTGGTTATGGCTACACCTTC.

This clonotype was counted ten times or more. Here the CDR3 reads CSASHSRNEQFF. For the CDR3, the DNA is TGCAGTGCTAGTCATAGCCGCAATGAGCAGTTCTTC. The chain is built from TRBV20-1 and TRBJ2-1, with D unresolved. The CDR3 extends over 12 amino acids. The V gene's germline CDR1 is DFQATT and CDR2 SNEGSKA (reference sequence). V lost 3 bases, J lost 6 bases, and 9 bases lay in between.

The chain couples TRBV10-2 to TRBJ1-1; no clear D gene. The CDR3 extends over 14 amino acids. Trimming pared 7 bases from V and 5 bases from J, leaving 17 bases between. Germline assignment: CDR1 WSHSY and CDR2 SAAADI. In nucleotides, the CDR3 is TGCGCCAGCACCCAGGACTCCCGGCGGACTGAAGCTTTCTTT. This gives the protein CASTQDSRRTEAFF.

The sample holds a few counts of this clonotype. The chain's CDR3 is CSARGRSRGHNEQYF. CDR3 nucleotides: TGCAGTGCTAGAGGTCGAAGCAGGGGGCACAACGAGCAGTACTTC. The chain employs TRBV20-1 and TRBJ2-7, with 8 bases aligning to TRBD1. CDR3 length equals 15 residues. Germline loops: CDR1 DFQATT, CDR2 SNEGSKA (reference sequence). The ends lost 1 base at V and 5 bases at J; junction bases unmatched: 10.

Only a few counts were recorded for this clonotype. V usage is TRBV29-1 and J usage is TRBJ1-2; possible D gene TRBD1, 6 bases. Germline V gives CDR1 SQVTM, CDR2 ANQGSEA. The V gene lost 4 bases and the J gene lost 7 bases, with 13 bases spanning the gap. This CDR3 spans 12 amino acids. The CDR3 DNA follows: TGCAGCGTTGCGGGGGGGCGCGGTGGCTACACCTTC. This sequence encodes CSVAGGRGGYTF.

In this sample, this clonotype turned up a few times. The rearrangement joins TRBV5-1 to TRBJ2-7; D remains unclear. This CDR3 has 14 residues. V gave up 0 bases and J gave up 3 bases, with 10 bases separating them. From germline, CDR1 is SGHRS and CDR2 YFSETQ. The CDR3 DNA is TGCGCCAGCAGCTTGGAAAGGGTCGGCTACGAGCAGTACTTC. This translates into CASSLERVGYEQYF. Full variable domain (rest looked up from reference TRBV5-1 and TRBJ2-7): KAGVTQTPRYLIKTRGQQVTLSCSPISGHRSVSWYQQTPGQGLQFLFEYFSETQRNKGNFPGRFSGRQFSNSRSEMNVSTLELGDSALYLCASSLERVGYEQYFGPGTRLTVT.

The sample holds a few counts of this clonotype. The V call is TRBV28, the J call TRBJ1-1, with a weak D call TRBD1 (5 bases). V gave up 0 bases and J gave up 1 base, with 6 bases separating them. The CDR3 runs 14 residues. Germline V gene data show CDR1 as MDHEN and CDR2 as SYDVKM. CDR3 sequence (DNA): TGTGCCAGCAGTTTATGGGGGACGAACACTGAAGCTTTCTTT. This sequence encodes CASSLWGTNTEAFF.

This clonotype was recorded a few times. The chain joins TRBV6-2 or TRBV6-3 to TRBJ2-3; D gene uncertain. Deletions cut 9 bases from V and 0 bases from J, with 16 bases between. This CDR3 region has 15 residues. The germline V gene encodes CDR1 MNHEY and CDR2 SVGEGT. The CDR3 DNA follows: TGTGCCAGTAGAGGCGCGGTAGTGAGCACAGATACGCAGTATTTT. Translated, it gives CASRGAVVSTDTQYF.

The CDR3 DNA reads TGCGCCAGCAGTTTCGGAATGCAAGACAAAGCCCGACCGAACACTGAAGCTTTCTTT. Translated, it gives CASSFGMQDKARPNTEAFF. This rearrangement joins TRBV5-1 to TRBJ1-1, with D uncertain. Trimming removed 5 bases at V and 1 base at J, with 27 bases between. CDR1 and CDR2 (germline): SGHRS, YFSETQ. CDR3 length equals 19 residues.

V and J are TRBV4-2 and TRBJ2-3; no firm D call. V gave up 0 bases and J gave up 9 bases, with 10 bases separating them. Germline assignment: CDR1 LGHNA and CDR2 YNFKEQ. The CDR3 loop spans 13 amino acids. CDR3 DNA sequence: TGTGCCAGCAGCCAAGATTTGGTAGAAACGCAGTATTTT. This gives the protein CASSQDLVETQYF.

This clonotype was seen many times. DNA of the CDR3: TGTGCCAGCAGCGGAAAGGCGGGAGGGCCTGAGACCCAGTACTTC. Its protein product is CASSGKAGGPETQYF. This chain joins TRBV11-2 and TRBJ2-5; 9 nucleotides match TRBD2. The germline CDR1 and CDR2 sequences are SGHAT and FQNNGV. V lost 5 bases, J lost 5 bases, and 9 bases stayed unmatched. The CDR3 totals 15 residues.

This chain links TRBV29-1 with TRBJ2-7, with no clear D. This CDR3 is 11 amino acids long. The V end was cut by 3 bases, the J end by 6 bases, with 9 bases between. The germline gives CDR1 SQVTM, CDR2 ANQGSEA. The CDR3: CSVDSGAEQYF. CDR3 bases: TGCAGCGTTGACTCGGGTGCCGAGCAGTACTTC.

The chain has TRBV29-1 and TRBJ2-1, with 15 nucleotides matching TRBD2. J gave up 1 base and V 3 bases, and 1 base lay outside the gene matches. Germline V gene sequence: CDR1 SQVTM, CDR2 ANQGSEA. There are 16 residues in the CDR3. The CDR3 DNA reads as TGCAGCGTTGAGGGACTAGCGGGAGGTTCCTACAATGAGCAGTTCTTC. Encoded protein: CSVEGLAGGSYNEQFF.

This sequence joins TRBV27 and TRBJ2-7, with 8 positions matching TRBD1. The J segment lost 6 bases and the V segment lost 5 bases, leaving 12 bases of the junction unmatched. CDR1 and CDR2 (germline): MNHEY, SMNVEV (reference sequence). The CDR3 runs to 15 residues. The CDR3 protein is CASSVQGAPNAEQYF. CDR3 DNA: TGTGCCAGCAGTGTCCAGGGGGCTCCGAACGCCGAGCAGTACTTC.

V and J are TRBV6-1 and TRBJ2-1; 10 positions agree with TRBD2. V shed 5 bases and J 5 bases; nucleotides not matched to a gene: 18. In germline, CDR1 is MNHNS, CDR2 SASEGT. The CDR3 runs to 19 residues. CDR3 protein: CASSLRDGVSGRVNNEQFF. For the CDR3, the DNA is TGTGCCAGCAGTCTCCGGGACGGAGTAAGCGGGAGGGTAAACAATGAGCAGTTCTTC.

The chain combines TRBV7-9 with TRBJ2-5; maybe TRBD2 (6 bases). The CDR3 has 12 amino acids. V dropped 3 bases and J dropped 12 bases, with 14 bases sitting between them. Germline CDR1 reads SEHNR; CDR2 reads FQNEAQ (reference sequence). The chain's CDR3 is CASSFFGGVEYF. The CDR3 nucleotides are TGTGCCAGCAGCTTTTTCGGAGGGGTGGAGTACTTC.

The J gene is TRBJ2-7, the V gene TRBV10-2; D is ambiguous. Germline CDR1 is WSHSY and CDR2 is SAAADI. The CDR3 extends over 13 amino acids. The V gene lost 3 bases and the J gene lost 2 bases, with 8 bases spanning the gap. The CDR3 DNA reads TGCGCCAGCAGTGAATATCCCCCCTACGAGCAGTACTTC. Translation: CASSEYPPYEQYF.

The chain is built from TRBV15 and TRBJ2-5; 9 bases map to TRBD2. CDR3 length: 15 amino acids. V shed 0 bases and J 3 bases; nucleotides not matched to a gene: 2. Germline V lookup: CDR1 LNHNV, CDR2 YYDKDF (reference sequence). CDR3 protein: CATSRERLAEETQYF. The CDR3 region has the DNA TGTGCCACCAGCAGAGAGCGACTAGCGGAAGAGACCCAGTACTTC.

This clonotype has more than one count but fewer than ten. V and J are TRBV5-1 and TRBJ2-7; D is possibly TRBD1 or TRBD2 (5 bases each). The CDR3 has 14 residues. V was cut by 4 bases and J by 3 bases, with 14 bases left in between. Germline V gives CDR1 SGHRS, CDR2 YFSETQ. The CDR3 DNA follows: TGCGCCAGCAGCCCCGGGACGGAGGTCTACGAGCAGTACTTC. Amino acids: CASSPGTEVYEQYF.

The chain recombines TRBV3-1 with TRBJ2-7; a weak D match, TRBD1 (6 bases). The CDR3 contains 16 residues. The germline CDR1 and CDR2 sequences are LGHDT and YNNKEL (reference sequence). The V and J ends lost 1 base and 2 bases respectively, with 15 bases between them. The chain's CDR3 is CASSQAPGDGPYEQYF. The CDR3 DNA follows: TGTGCCAGCAGCCAAGCTCCAGGGGACGGACCCTACGAGCAGTACTTC.

This clonotype was recorded a few times. The chain has TRBV28 and TRBJ1-1; no clear D gene. This CDR3 has 12 residues. Germline lookup yields CDR1 MDHEN and CDR2 SYDVKM. V shed 9 bases and J shed 0 bases, with 8 bases lying between them. The CDR3 loop reads CASQLLNTEAFF. The CDR3 nucleotides are TGTGCCAGTCAATTATTGAACACTGAAGCTTTCTTT.

This clonotype was picked up a small number of times. This chain uses TRBV20-1 with TRBJ2-3; D may be TRBD2 (5 bases). The V gene lost 6 bases and the J gene lost 4 bases, with 17 bases spanning the gap. Germline assignment: CDR1 DFQATT and CDR2 SNEGSKA (reference sequence). The CDR3 has 14 residues. The CDR3 loop reads CSAPFEGSADTQYF. The CDR3 coding sequence is TGCAGTGCCCCGTTTGAGGGTAGTGCAGATACGCAGTATTTT.

The chain has TRBV28 and TRBJ2-5, with unresolved D. Trimming stripped 3 bases from V and 5 bases from J, with 7 bases between. CDR3 length: 12 residues. Germline CDR1 is MDHEN and CDR2 is SYDVKM. The CDR3, as DNA: TGTGCCAGCAGTTTTGCCCGGGAGACCCAGTACTTC. Translation gives CASSFARETQYF.

The chain combines TRBV6-1 with TRBJ2-1; D might be TRBD2 (6 bases). This CDR3 region has 14 residues. The germline V gene encodes CDR1 MNHNS and CDR2 SASEGT. Trimming pared 7 bases from V and 7 bases from J, leaving 17 bases between. The CDR3 reads CASTAGTGGNEQFF. The CDR3 DNA is TGTGCCAGCACCGCCGGGACTGGCGGGAATGAGCAGTTCTTC.